Only one count was recorded for the clone carrying this T cell receptor beta chain. Original analysis: The authors estimated nucleated cell counts from reference gene primer amplification. Assay used: immunoSEQ multiplex PCR; TCRdb lists only in-frame clones, some missing. That table supplies the V and J calls and clone size; D and trimming were determined from the DNA. The sample records fewer than 85,000 clones, around 82% being singletons. This CDR3 region has 15 residues. Germline CDR1 MNHEY, CDR2 SVGAGI. V dropped 8 bases and J dropped 2 bases, with 15 bases sitting between them. The data were obtained in a study of blood T cell repertoires in COVID-19. Study-wide context: The samples span acute and convalescent COVID-19 from the United States, Italy and Spain. The cDNA or gDNA used as material had been derived from T cells, B-cell-depleted T cells, or PBMCs.

The chain couples TRBV6-5 to TRBJ2-2, with D perhaps TRBD1 (7 bases). The origin of this receptor is a human donor in a cohort sampled during active COVID-19. Sequenced material: peripheral blood. CDR3 DNA sequence: TGTGCCAGCGGGGGAGGACAGGCCAACACCGGGGAGCTGTTTTTT. It yields the protein CASGGGQANTGELFF.